This TCR beta chain was sequenced in a study of blood T cell repertoires in COVID-19. The wider study: Sites in the United States, Italy and Spain provided acute and convalescent COVID-19 samples.

Assay used: immunoSEQ multiplex PCR; TCRdb lists only in-frame clones, some missing. Among 190,000 or so clones listed, around nine tenths were seen once. The receptor was derived from a woman aged 18-35 years who had recovered from COVID-19. Source material: peripheral blood.

The CDR3 DNA sequence: TGTGCCAGCAGCCAAGACAGCGGGACTACCTACAATGAGCAGTTCTTC. Translated: CASSQDSGTTYNEQFF. The chain combines TRBV4-2 with TRBJ2-1, with 7 bases lining up with TRBD2. The CDR3 length is 16 residues. The V gene's germline CDR1 is LGHNA and CDR2 YNFKEQ. Trimming at V came to 0 bases and at J to 2 bases, leaving 4 bases not matched to a gene.